The clone carrying this TCR beta chain has a single count. Its antigen is as yet unknown. Germline CDR1 SGHTA, CDR2 FQGTGA. The CDR3 is 14 amino acids. J was trimmed by 1 base and V by 4 bases; bases with no gene match: 4. This sample stems from a study of T cell responses to AZD1222 COVID-19 vaccine. Notes on the study in general: Repertoire samples came only from after the peak T cell response. Nearly half of unique spike-specific TCRs reportedly avoided B.1.351 and B.1.1.7 mutated regions.

The repertoire was sequenced with immunoSEQ multiplex PCR; TCRdb's copy has only in-frame clones and lacks some. The sample records about 130,000 clones, around 89% being singletons. This receptor was identified in an adult in good health. The chain is built from TRBV7-3 and TRBJ2-7, with TRBD2 matching 7 bases. Sequences were derived from peripheral blood, sampled on day 0 of AZD1222 vaccination. Here the CDR3 reads CASSYGGESYEQYF. The CDR3 DNA reads TGTGCCAGCAGCTATGGGGGGGAGTCCTACGAGCAGTACTTC. Full variable domain (rest looked up from reference TRBV7-3 and TRBJ2-7): GAGVSQTPSNKVTEKGKYVELRCDPISGHTALYWYRQSLGQGPEFLIYFQGTGAADDSGLPNDRFFAVRPEGSVSTLKIQRTERGDSAVYLCASSYGGESYEQYFGPGTRLTVT.